This TCR beta chain is from a study of identical twins. Regarding this clonotype: What it recognizes is unknown.

Findings and limits, study-wide: Memory repertoires lacked the insertion deficit that abundant cord blood beta clonotypes showed.

The CDR3 runs to 16 residues. CDR1 and CDR2 from the germline V gene are DFQATT and SNEGSKA (reference sequence). Germline trimming cut 6 bases from V and 4 bases from J; bases unmatched to any gene: 15. No donor was unhealthy or non-Caucasian. TCRdb reanalysed the 5' RACE reads using MiXCR and keeps one entry per CDR3 protein. Of over 600,000 distinct CDR3 sequences in the sample, over 20% are singletons; the top ten hold 4% to 4.5%. These same data were also listed under a study on T cells expressing NK-cell markers. That source notes: NKG2C+ dominant clonotype frequencies in 5 or 6 donors were about 1.0-7.5% of CD8+ T cells.

This receptor was taken from a young woman in good health. This chain joins TRBV20-1 and TRBJ2-5; 9 nucleotides align to TRBD2. The sample was PBMCs. The CDR3 here is CSASARGGRAVETQYF. The CDR3 DNA follows: TGCAGTGCGTCGGCCAGGGGCGGGAGGGCCGTAGAGACCCAGTACTTC.